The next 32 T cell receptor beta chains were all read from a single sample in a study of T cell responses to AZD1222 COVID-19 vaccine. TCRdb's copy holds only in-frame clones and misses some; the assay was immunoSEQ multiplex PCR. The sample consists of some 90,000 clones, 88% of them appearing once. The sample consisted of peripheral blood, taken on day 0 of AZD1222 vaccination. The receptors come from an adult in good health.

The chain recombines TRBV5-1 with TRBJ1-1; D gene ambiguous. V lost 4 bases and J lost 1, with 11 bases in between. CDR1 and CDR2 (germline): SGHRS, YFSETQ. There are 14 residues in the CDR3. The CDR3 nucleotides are TGCGCCAGCAGCCCGCAGACGGGGAACACTGAAGCTTTCTTT. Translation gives CASSPQTGNTEAFF.

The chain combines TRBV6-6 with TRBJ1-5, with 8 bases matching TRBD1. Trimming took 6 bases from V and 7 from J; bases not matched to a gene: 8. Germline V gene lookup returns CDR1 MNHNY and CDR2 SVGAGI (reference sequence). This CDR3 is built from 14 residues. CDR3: CASSLDRVGQPQHF. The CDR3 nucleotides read TGTGCCAGCAGCCTGGACAGGGTCGGGCAGCCCCAGCATTTT.

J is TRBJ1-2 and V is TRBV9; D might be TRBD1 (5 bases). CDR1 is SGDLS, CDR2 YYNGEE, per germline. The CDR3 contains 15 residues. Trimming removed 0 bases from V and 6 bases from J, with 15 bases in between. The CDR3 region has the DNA TGTGCCAGCAGCGTAGGCCTGGGGACCGCCGATGGCTACACCTTC. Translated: CASSVGLGTADGYTF.

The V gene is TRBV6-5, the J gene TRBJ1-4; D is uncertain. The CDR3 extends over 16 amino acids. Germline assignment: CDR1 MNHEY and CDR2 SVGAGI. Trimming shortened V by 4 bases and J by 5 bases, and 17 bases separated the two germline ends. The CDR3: CASSSNIGQENEKLFF. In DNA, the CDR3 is TGTGCCAGCAGTTCGAATATAGGGCAGGAGAATGAAAAACTGTTTTTT.

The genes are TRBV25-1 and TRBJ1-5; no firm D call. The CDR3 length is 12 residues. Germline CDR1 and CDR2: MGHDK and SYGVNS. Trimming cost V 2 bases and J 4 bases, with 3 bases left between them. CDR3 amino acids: CASSEGNQPQHF. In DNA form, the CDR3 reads TGTGCCAGCAGTGAAGGGAATCAGCCCCAGCATTTT. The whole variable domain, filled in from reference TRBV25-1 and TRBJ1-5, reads EADIYQTPRYLVIGTGKKITLECSQTMGHDKMYWYQQDPGMELHLIHYSYGVNSTEKGDLSSESTVSRIRTEHFPLTLESARPSHTSQYLCASSEGNQPQHFGDGTRLSIL.

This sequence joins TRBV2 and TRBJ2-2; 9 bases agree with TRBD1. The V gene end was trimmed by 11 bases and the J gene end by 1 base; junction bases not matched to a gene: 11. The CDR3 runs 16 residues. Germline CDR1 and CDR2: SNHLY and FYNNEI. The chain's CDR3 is CAVKGTGRLNTGELFF. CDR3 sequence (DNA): TGTGCCGTCAAAGGGACAGGGCGACTGAACACCGGGGAGCTGTTTTTT.

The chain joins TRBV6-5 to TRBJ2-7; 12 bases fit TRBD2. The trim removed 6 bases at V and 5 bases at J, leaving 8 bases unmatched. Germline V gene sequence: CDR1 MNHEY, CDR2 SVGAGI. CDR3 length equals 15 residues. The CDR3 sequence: CASSPTSGSGDEQYF. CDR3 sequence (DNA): TGTGCCAGCAGCCCGACTAGCGGGAGCGGGGACGAGCAGTACTTC.

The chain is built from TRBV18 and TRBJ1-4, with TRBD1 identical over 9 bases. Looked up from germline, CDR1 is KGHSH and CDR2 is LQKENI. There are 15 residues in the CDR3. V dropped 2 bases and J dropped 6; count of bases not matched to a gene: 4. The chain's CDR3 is CASSPDRGRDEKLFF. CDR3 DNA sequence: TGTGCCAGCTCACCAGACAGGGGGAGAGATGAAAAACTGTTTTTT.

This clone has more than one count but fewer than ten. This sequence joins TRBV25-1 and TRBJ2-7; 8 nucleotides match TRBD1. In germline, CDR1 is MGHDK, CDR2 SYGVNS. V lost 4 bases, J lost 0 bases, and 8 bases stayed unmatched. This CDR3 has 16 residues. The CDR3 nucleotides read TGTGCCAGCAGTGGGCCGGGACAGGTTTACTCCTACGAGCAGTACTTC. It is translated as CASSGPGQVYSYEQYF.

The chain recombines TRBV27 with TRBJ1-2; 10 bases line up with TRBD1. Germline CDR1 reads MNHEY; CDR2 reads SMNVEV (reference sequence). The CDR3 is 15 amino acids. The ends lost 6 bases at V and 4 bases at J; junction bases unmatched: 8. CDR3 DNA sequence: TGTGCCAGCAGGGCAGGGACAGGGGCCGGCTATGGCTACACCTTC. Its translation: CASRAGTGAGYGYTF.

CDR3: CAISATLGLAGDYEQYF. The CDR3 bases are TGTGCCATCAGTGCTACCCTGGGACTAGCGGGAGACTACGAGCAGTACTTC. The rearrangement joins TRBV10-3 to TRBJ2-7, with 14 bases lining up with TRBD2. Germline values: CDR1 ENHRY, CDR2 SYGVKD. V dropped 4 bases and J dropped 3; count of bases not matched to a gene: 8. The CDR3 is 17 amino acids.

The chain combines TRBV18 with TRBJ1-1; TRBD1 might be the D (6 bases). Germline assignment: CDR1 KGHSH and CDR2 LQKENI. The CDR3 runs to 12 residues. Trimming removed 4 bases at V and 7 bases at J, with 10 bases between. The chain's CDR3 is CASSLGQIEAFF. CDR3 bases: TGTGCCAGCTCACTTGGACAGATTGAAGCTTTCTTT.

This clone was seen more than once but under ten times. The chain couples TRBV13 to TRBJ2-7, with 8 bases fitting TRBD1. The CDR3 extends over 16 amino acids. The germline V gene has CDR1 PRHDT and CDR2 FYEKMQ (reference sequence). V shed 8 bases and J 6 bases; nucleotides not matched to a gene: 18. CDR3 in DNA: TGTGCCAGCTCCTTCCGAAGTTGGACAGGGTCGGGCGAGCAGTACTTC. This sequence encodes CASSFRSWTGSGEQYF.

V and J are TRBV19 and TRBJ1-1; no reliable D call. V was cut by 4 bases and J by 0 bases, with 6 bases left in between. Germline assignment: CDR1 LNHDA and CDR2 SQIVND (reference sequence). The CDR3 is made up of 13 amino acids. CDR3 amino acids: CASSNTVNTEAFF. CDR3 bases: TGTGCCAGTAGTAACACGGTGAACACTGAAGCTTTCTTT.

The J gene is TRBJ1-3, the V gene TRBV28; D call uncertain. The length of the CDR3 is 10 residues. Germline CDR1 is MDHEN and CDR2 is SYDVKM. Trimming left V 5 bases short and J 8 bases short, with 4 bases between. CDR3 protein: CASSTDTIYF. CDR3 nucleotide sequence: TGTGCCAGCAGTACGGACACCATATATTTT.

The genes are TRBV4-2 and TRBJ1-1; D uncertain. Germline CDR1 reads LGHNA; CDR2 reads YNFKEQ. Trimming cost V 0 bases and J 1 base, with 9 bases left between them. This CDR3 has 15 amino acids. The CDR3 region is CASSQDLAKNTEAFF. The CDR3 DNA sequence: TGTGCCAGCAGCCAAGATTTAGCCAAGAACACTGAAGCTTTCTTT.

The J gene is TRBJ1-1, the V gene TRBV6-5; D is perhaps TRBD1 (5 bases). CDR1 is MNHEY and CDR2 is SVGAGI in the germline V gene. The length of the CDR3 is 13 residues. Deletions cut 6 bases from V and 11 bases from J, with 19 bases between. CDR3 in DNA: TGTGCCAGCAGCCCCGGAGGTGCCCCAGGGGCTTTCTTT. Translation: CASSPGGAPGAFF.

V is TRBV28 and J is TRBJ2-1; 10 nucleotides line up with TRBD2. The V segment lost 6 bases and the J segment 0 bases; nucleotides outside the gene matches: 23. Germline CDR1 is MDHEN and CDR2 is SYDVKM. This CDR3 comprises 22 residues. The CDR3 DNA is TGTGCCAGCAGGACTCTTATAGGATTTCCCGGGACTAGCGAGAGCTCCTACAATGAGCAGTTCTTC. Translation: CASRTLIGFPGTSESSYNEQFF.

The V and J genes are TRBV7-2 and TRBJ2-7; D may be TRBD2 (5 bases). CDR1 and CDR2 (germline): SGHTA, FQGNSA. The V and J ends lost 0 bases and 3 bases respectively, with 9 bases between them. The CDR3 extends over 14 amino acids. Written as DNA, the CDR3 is TGTGCCAGCAGCTTAGCTCTAGCAAGCTACGAGCAGTACTTC. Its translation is CASSLALASYEQYF.

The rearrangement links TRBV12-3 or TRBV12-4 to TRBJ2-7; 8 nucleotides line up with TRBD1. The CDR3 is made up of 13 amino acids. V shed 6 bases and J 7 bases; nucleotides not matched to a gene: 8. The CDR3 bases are TGTGCCAGCAGGGGGACAGGAACGGGGGAGCAGTACTTC. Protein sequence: CASRGTGTGEQYF.

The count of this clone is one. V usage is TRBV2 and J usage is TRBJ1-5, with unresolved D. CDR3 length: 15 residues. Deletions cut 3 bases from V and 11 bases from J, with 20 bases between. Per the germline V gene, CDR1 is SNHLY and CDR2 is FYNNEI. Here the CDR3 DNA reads TGTGCCAGCAGTGAGCCCGGACCGGGCAATGAAGCCCAGCATTTT. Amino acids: CASSEPGPGNEAQHF.

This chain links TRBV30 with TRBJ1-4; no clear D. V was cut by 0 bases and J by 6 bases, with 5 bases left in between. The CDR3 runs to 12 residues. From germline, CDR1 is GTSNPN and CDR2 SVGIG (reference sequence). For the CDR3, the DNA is TGTGCCTGGAGTGTAACCTATGAAAAACTGTTTTTT. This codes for CAWSVTYEKLFF. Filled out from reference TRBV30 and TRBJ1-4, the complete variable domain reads SQTIHQWPATLVQPVGSPLSLECTVEGTSNPNLYWYRQAAGRGLQLLFYSVGIGQISSEVPQNLSASRPQDRQFILSSKKLLLSDSGFYLCAWSVTYEKLFFGSGTQLSVL.

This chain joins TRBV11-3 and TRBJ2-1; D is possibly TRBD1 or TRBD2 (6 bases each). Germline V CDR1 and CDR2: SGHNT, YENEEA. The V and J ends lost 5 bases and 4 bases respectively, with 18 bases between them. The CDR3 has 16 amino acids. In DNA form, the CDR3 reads TGTGCCAGCAGCCCAGGGGTAGCGGAGAATTACAATGAGCAGTTCTTC. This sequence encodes CASSPGVAENYNEQFF.

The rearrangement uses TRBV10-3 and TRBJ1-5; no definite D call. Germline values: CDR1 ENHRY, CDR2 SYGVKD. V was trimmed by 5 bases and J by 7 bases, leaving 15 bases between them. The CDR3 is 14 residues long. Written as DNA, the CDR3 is TGTGCCATCAGTCCTTCAGTTTCGGGCCAGCCCCAGCATTTT. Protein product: CAISPSVSGQPQHF.

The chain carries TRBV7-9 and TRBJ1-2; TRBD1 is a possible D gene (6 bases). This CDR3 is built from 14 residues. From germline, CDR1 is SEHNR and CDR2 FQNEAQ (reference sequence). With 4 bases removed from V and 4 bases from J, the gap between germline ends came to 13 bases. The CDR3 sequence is CASSYSSGAYGYTF. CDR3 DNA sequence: TGTGCCAGCAGCTATTCTTCAGGGGCCTATGGCTACACCTTC.

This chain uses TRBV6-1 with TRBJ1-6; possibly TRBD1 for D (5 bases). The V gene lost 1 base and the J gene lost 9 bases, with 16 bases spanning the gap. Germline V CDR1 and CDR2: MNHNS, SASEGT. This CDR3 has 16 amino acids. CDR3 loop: CASSEVVRPGGSPLHF. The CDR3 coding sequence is TGTGCCAGCAGTGAAGTCGTCCGACCTGGGGGTTCACCCCTCCACTTT.

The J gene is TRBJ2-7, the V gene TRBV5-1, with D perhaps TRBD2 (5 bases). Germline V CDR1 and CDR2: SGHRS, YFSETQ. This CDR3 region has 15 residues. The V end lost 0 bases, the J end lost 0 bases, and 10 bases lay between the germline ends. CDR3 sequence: CASSLVTGSSYEQYF. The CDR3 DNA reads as TGCGCCAGCAGCTTGGTGACGGGGAGCTCCTACGAGCAGTACTTC. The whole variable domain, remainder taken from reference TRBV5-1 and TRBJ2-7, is KAGVTQTPRYLIKTRGQQVTLSCSPISGHRSVSWYQQTPGQGLQFLFEYFSETQRNKGNFPGRFSGRQFSNSRSEMNVSTLELGDSALYLCASSLVTGSSYEQYFGPGTRLTVT.

The CDR3 spells CASDRTGSYEQYF. The CDR3 coding sequence is TGTGCCAGCGATCGGACAGGCTCTTACGAGCAGTACTTC. The chain combines TRBV5-5 with TRBJ2-7, with TRBD1 identical over 7 bases. J lost 4 bases, V lost 7 bases, and 8 bases had no gene match. The CDR3 runs to 13 residues. Germline-derived CDR1 and CDR2 are SGHKS and YYEKEE (reference sequence).

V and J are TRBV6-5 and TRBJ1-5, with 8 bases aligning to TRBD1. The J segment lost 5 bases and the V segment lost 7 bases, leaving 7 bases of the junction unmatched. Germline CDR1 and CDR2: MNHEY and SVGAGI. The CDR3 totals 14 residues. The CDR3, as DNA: TGTGCCAGCAAAGAGGGACAGGTACATCAGCCCCAGCATTTT. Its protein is CASKEGQVHQPQHF.

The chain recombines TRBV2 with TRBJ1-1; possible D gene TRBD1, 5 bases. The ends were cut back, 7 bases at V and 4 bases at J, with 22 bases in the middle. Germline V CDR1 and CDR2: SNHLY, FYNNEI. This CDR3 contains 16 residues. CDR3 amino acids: CASIWQGGIQSTEAFF. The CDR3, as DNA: TGTGCCAGCATATGGCAGGGCGGGATTCAGAGCACTGAAGCTTTCTTT.

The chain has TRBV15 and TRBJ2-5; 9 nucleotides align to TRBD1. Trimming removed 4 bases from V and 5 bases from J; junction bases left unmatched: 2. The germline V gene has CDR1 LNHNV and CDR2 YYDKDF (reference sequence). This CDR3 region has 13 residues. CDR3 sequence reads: CATSMDRGETQYF. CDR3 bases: TGTGCCACCAGCATGGACAGGGGTGAGACCCAGTACTTC.

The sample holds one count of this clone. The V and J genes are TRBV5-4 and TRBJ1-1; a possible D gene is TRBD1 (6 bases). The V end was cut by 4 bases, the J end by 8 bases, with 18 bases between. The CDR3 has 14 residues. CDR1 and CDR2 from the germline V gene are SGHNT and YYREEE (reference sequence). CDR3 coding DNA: TGTGCCAGCAGCCAAAAAAAACAGGGCATGGAAGCTTTCTTT. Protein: CASSQKKQGMEAFF.